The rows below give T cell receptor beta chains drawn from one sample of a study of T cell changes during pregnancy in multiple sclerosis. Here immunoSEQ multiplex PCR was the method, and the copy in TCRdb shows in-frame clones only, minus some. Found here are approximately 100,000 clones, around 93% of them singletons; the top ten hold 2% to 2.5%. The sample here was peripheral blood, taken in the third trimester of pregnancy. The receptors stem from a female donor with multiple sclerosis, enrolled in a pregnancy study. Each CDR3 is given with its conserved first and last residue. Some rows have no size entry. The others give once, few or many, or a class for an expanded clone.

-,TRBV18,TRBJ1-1,CASSQINRENTEAFF
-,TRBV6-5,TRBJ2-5,CASRGTGQETQYF
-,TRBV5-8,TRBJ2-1,CASSWGGQPFSGEQFF
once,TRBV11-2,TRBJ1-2,CASSISGQGAGGYTF
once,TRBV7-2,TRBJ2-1,CASSLLAPGEQFF
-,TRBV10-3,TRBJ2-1,CAISESAAQSYNEQFF
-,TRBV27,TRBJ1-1,CASKLQGFGWTEAFF
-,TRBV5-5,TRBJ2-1,CASSLGEVYNEQFF
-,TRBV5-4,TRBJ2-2,CASSLGAIRTGELFF
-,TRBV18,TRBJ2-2,CASSPRLAGATGELFF
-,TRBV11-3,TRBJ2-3,CASSLDSTSGLYF
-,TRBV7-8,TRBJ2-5,CASSNQTGMKTQYF
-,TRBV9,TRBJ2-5,CASSALAGGPGETQYF
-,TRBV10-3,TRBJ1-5,CATTGDSNQPQHF
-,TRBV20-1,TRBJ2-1,CSARQPREQFF
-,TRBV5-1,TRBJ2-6,CASSQDSPGANVLTF
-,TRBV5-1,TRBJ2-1,CASNNGVDNEQFF
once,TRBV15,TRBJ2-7,CATSRDAGQTYEQYF
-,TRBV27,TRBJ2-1,CASSLDRGWNEQFF
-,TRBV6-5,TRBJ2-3,CASSQPGQGTDTQYF
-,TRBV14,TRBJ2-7,CASRQGGSSYEQYF
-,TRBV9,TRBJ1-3,CASSVGAGGRNTIYF
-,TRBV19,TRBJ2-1,CASSIEGDYEQFF
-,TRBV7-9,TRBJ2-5,CASRQTGQETQYF
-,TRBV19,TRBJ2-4,CASSIRTKVNIQYF
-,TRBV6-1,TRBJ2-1,CASSEGSGGRSSYNEQFF